The 15 T cell receptor beta chains below come from one sample, sequenced in a study of T-cell memory formation after mild COVID-19. In TCRdb, the 5' RACE reads were re-called with MiXCR into one record per CDR3 protein. The data contain roughly 250,000 distinct CDR3 sequences, around 17% of them singletons. Material for sequencing was PBMCs or a T cell subset sorted from them (not recorded which). Receptors were obtained from a man between 18 and 29 years old who had mild COVID-19 (a few samples of this study predate the infection). Cell type and time point are not known.

The chain couples TRBV6-2 or TRBV6-3 to TRBJ1-1; D is unclear. Looked up from germline, CDR1 is MNHEY and CDR2 is SVGEGT. V lost 10 bases and J 3 bases, leaving 15 bases between the germline ends. The CDR3 is made up of 13 amino acids. CDR3 in amino acids: CATKRLGDTEAFF. CDR3 nucleotide sequence: TGTGCCACCAAACGCCTCGGGGACACTGAAGCTTTCTTT.

The J gene is TRBJ1-5, the V gene TRBV28, with D maybe TRBD1 (5 bases). Trimming stripped 10 bases from V and 5 bases from J, with 21 bases between. This CDR3 comprises 15 residues. In germline, CDR1 is MDHEN, CDR2 SYDVKM. The CDR3 nucleotides are TGTGCCACCTTTCGACAGCGGGAACCATATCAGCCCCAGCATTTT. Amino acids: CATFRQREPYQPQHF. Filled out from reference TRBV28 and TRBJ1-5, the complete variable domain reads DVKVTQSSRYLVKRTGEKVFLECVQDMDHENMFWYRQDPGLGLRLIYFSYDVKMKEKGDIPEGYSVSREKKERFSLILESASTNQTSMYLCATFRQREPYQPQHFGDGTRLSIL.

This clonotype was seen a handful of times. The chain combines TRBV28 with TRBJ1-1; D is perhaps TRBD1 (5 bases). CDR3 size: 15 residues. The V end lost 4 bases, the J end lost 3 bases, and 15 bases lay between the germline ends. The germline V gene has CDR1 MDHEN and CDR2 SYDVKM. The CDR3 nucleotides read TGTGCCAGCAGTTCCCTTGGAGGGGCGGACACTGAAGCTTTCTTT. The encoded protein is CASSSLGGADTEAFF. The whole variable domain, remainder taken from reference TRBV28 and TRBJ1-1, is DVKVTQSSRYLVKRTGEKVFLECVQDMDHENMFWYRQDPGLGLRLIYFSYDVKMKEKGDIPEGYSVSREKKERFSLILESASTNQTSMYLCASSSLGGADTEAFFGQGTRLTVV.

The chain couples TRBV12-3 or TRBV12-4 to TRBJ2-2; 7 bases map to TRBD1. The V gene end was trimmed by 2 bases and the J gene end by 6 bases; junction bases not matched to a gene: 12. This CDR3 comprises 17 residues. The CDR3 DNA reads as TGTGCCAGCAGTTTAACAGGGGAAACTCTGGGACCCGGGGAGCTGTTTTTT. It specifies CASSLTGETLGPGELFF.

This clonotype was found a few times. The chain is built from TRBV7-4 and TRBJ2-7, with 10 bases fitting TRBD2. Germline V gives CDR1 SGHVT, CDR2 SQSDAQ. After removal of 2 bases from V and 0 bases from J, the junction contained 13 bases not matched to a gene. The CDR3 extends over 19 amino acids. CDR3 sequence (DNA): TGTGCCAGCAGCTTACCTCCCGCTAGCGGGGGCCTCCGCTCCTACGAGCAGTACGTC. Its protein product is CASSLPPASGGLRSYEQYV.

This clonotype occurred a few times. The rearrangement joins TRBV13 to TRBJ1-5; 8 positions match TRBD1. The ends lost 6 bases at V and 7 bases at J; junction bases unmatched: 5. Germline loops: CDR1 PRHDT, CDR2 FYEKMQ (reference sequence). There are 13 residues in the CDR3. The CDR3 DNA reads TGTGCCAGCAGTTCGACAGGGGAGCAGCCCCAGCATTTT. It yields the protein CASSSTGEQPQHF.

The chain recombines TRBV7-2 with TRBJ2-7; the D gene is possibly TRBD2 (5 bases). Germline V gene sequence: CDR1 SGHTA, CDR2 FQGNSA. Trimming stripped 0 bases from V and 0 bases from J, with 6 bases between. This CDR3 spans 14 amino acids. The CDR3 region is CASSLAGNSYEQYV. CDR3 DNA: TGTGCCAGCAGCTTAGCCGGGAACTCCTACGAGCAGTACGTC.

This clonotype was counted many times. V gene TRBV5-6 combines with J gene TRBJ2-7; no clear D gene. This CDR3 comprises 11 residues. CDR1 SGHDT and CDR2 YYEEEE come from the germline V gene. V lost 7 bases and J lost 1, with 6 bases in between. The DNA for the CDR3 is TGTGCCAGCTCCAGATCCTACGAGCAGTACTTC. Its protein is CASSRSYEQYF.

The V gene is TRBV12-3 or TRBV12-4, the J gene TRBJ1-2; possible D gene TRBD1, 6 bases. V lost 3 bases and J 3 bases, leaving 11 bases between the germline ends. There are 14 residues in the CDR3. Here the CDR3 reads CASSFLKGDYGYTF. CDR3 in DNA: TGTGCCAGCAGTTTTCTTAAGGGGGACTATGGCTACACCTTC.

This chain connects TRBV6-5 to TRBJ1-2; the D gene is possibly TRBD1 (5 bases). V shed 7 bases and J shed 2 bases, with 11 bases lying between them. Germline CDR1 reads MNHEY; CDR2 reads SVGAGI. The CDR3 consists of 13 residues. The CDR3 region has the DNA TGTGCCAGCACCCTGGACACGAACTATGGCTACACCTTC. Protein: CASTLDTNYGYTF.

The V call is TRBV20-1, the J call TRBJ2-7; 11 bases agree with TRBD2. V lost 5 bases and J lost 7; bases outside the gene matches: 4. Per the germline V gene, CDR1 is DFQATT and CDR2 is SNEGSKA (reference sequence). The CDR3 spans 12 residues. CDR3 bases: TGCAGTGCTCCGAGGACTAGCGGGGAGCAGTACGTC. As protein: CSAPRTSGEQYV.

V is TRBV27 and J is TRBJ2-2; 11 nucleotides align to TRBD1. Germline CDR1 reads MNHEY; CDR2 reads SMNVEV (reference sequence). The CDR3 contains 15 residues. Germline trimming cut 6 bases from V and 6 bases from J; bases unmatched to any gene: 6. The CDR3 loop reads CASRRDRGYPGELFF. CDR3 sequence (DNA): TGTGCCAGCAGAAGGGACAGGGGGTATCCCGGGGAGCTGTTTTTT.

The V call is TRBV20-1, the J call TRBJ2-2; D remains unclear. The length of the CDR3 is 13 residues. V lost 2 bases and J 0 bases, leaving 4 bases between the germline ends. Per the germline V gene, CDR1 is DFQATT and CDR2 is SNEGSKA (reference sequence). As DNA, the CDR3 is TGCAGTGCTAGAAGCGCGAACACCGGGGAGCTGTTTTTT. This sequence encodes CSARSANTGELFF.

The gene calls are TRBV23-1 and TRBJ2-4; 9 bases line up with TRBD1. TRBV23-1 is an ORF; its function is uncertain. V lost 2 bases and J lost 0; bases outside the gene matches: 8. There are 18 residues in the CDR3. In nucleotides, the CDR3 is TGCGCCAGCAGTCAACGGGGACAGGGAACCCTAGCCAAAAACATTCAGTACTTC. Its translation: CASSQRGQGTLAKNIQYF.

This clonotype has more than one count but fewer than ten. This rearrangement joins TRBV24-1 to TRBJ2-5, with 12 positions matching TRBD2. Losses at the gene ends were 3 bases for V and 2 bases for J; bases not matched to a gene: 3. The germline CDR1 and CDR2 sequences are KGHDR and SFDVKD. This CDR3 is 16 amino acids long. The CDR3 reads CATSDPTSGRQETQYF. CDR3 DNA: TGTGCCACCAGTGATCCGACTAGCGGGAGACAAGAGACCCAGTACTTC.